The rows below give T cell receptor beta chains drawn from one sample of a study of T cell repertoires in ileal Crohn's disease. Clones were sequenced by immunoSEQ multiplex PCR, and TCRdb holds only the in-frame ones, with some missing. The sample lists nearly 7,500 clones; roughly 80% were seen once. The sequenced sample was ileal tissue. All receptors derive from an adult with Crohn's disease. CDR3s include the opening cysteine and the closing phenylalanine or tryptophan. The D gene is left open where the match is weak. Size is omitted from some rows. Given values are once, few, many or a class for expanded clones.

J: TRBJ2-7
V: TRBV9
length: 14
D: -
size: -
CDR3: CASSVGADSYEQYF
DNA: TGTGCCAGCAGCGTAGGAGCGGACTCCTACGAGCAGTACTTC

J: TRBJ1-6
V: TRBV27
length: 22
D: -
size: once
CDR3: CASRTFMGQRDKRSSYNSPLHF
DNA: TGTGCCAGCAGAACGTTCATGGGGCAGAGAGACAAGCGAAGCTCCTATAATTCCCCCCTCCACTTT

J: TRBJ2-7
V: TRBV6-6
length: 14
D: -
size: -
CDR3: CASSYSAGFYEQYF
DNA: TGTGCCAGCAGTTACTCGGCAGGATTTTACGAGCAGTACTTC

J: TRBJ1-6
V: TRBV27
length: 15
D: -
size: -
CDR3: CASSLSGTRDSPLHF
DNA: TGTGCCAGCAGTTTATCAGGGACAAGGGATTCACCCCTCCACTTT

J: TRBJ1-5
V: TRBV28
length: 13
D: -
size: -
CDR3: CATYSGAQGPQHF
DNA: TGTGCCACCTACTCTGGGGCTCAGGGACCCCAGCATTTT

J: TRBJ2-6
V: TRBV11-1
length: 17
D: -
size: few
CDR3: CASSSGLGLPGANVLTF
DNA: TGTGCCAGCAGCTCTGGGCTGGGGCTCCCTGGGGCCAACGTCCTGACTTTC

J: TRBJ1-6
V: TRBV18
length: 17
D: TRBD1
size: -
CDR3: CASSPEQGLGVYSPLHF
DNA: TGTGCCAGCTCACCAGAACAGGGGCTCGGCGTTTATTCACCCCTCCACTTT

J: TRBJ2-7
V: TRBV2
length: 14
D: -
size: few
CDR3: CASSAIQEAYEQYF
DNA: TGTGCCAGCAGTGCCATTCAGGAAGCCTACGAGCAGTACTTC

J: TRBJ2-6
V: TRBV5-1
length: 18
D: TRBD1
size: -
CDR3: CASSLGQGNPSGANVLTF
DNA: TGCGCCAGCAGCCTGGGACAGGGGAACCCCTCTGGGGCCAACGTCCTGACTTTC

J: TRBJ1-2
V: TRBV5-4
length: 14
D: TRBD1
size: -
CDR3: CASSPSTGGYGYTF
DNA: TGTGCCAGCAGCCCCTCGACAGGGGGCTATGGCTACACCTTC

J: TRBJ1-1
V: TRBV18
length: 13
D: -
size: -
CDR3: CASSPSAGTEAFF
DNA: TGTGCCAGCTCACCATCCGCAGGGACTGAAGCTTTCTTT

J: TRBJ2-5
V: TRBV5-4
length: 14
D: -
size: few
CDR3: CASSSQGSVETQYF
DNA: TGTGCCAGCAGCTCACAGGGTAGTGTAGAGACCCAGTACTTC

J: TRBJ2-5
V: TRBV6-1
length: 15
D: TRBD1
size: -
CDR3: CASKGNRGYQETQYF
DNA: TGTGCCAGCAAAGGGAACAGGGGATACCAAGAGACCCAGTACTTC

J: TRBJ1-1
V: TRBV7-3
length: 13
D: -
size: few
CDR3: CASRASVSTEAFF
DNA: TGTGCCAGCAGAGCCAGCGTCAGCACTGAAGCTTTCTTT

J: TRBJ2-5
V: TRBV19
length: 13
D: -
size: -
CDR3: CASSAQGSETQYF
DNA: TGTGCCAGTAGTGCCCAGGGGAGTGAGACCCAGTACTTC

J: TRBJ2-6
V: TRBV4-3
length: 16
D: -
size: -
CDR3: CASSQDSTSGANVLTF
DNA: TGCGCCAGCAGCCAAGATAGTACCTCTGGGGCCAACGTCCTGACTTTC

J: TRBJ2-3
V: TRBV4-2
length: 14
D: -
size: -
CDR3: CASSQGGVTDTQYF
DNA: TGTGCCAGCAGCCAAGGGGGGGTCACAGATACGCAGTATTTT

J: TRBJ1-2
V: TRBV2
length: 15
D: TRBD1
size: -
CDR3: CASSLDRGPGYGYTF
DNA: TGTGCCAGCAGTTTGGACAGGGGGCCTGGGTATGGCTACACCTTC

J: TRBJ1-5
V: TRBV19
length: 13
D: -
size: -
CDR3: CASSLTTNQPQHF
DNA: TGTGCCAGTAGTCTCACTACCAATCAGCCCCAGCATTTT

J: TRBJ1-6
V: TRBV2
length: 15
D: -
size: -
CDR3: CASSLQSSYNSPLHF
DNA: TGTGCCAGCAGCTTACAGAGCTCCTATAATTCACCCCTCCACTTT

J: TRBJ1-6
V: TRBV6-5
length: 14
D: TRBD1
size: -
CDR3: CASSLGQGTFPLHF
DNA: TGTGCCAGCAGCCTGGGACAGGGTACCTTCCCCCTCCACTTT

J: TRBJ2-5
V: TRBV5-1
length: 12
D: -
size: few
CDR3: CASSGTQETQYF
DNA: TGCGCCAGCTCCGGGACACAAGAGACCCAGTACTTC

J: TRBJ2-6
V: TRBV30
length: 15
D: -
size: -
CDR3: CAWSVQRAGANVLTF
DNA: TGTGCCTGGAGTGTACAGCGGGCTGGGGCCAACGTCCTGACTTTC

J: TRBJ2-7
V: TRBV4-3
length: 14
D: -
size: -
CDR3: CASSQDFSSYEQYF
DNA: TGCGCCAGCAGCCAGGACTTCAGCTCCTACGAGCAGTACTTC

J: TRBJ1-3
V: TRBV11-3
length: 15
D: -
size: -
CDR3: CASNHRQAYGNTIYF
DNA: TGTGCCAGCAATCACAGACAGGCGTACGGAAACACCATATATTTT

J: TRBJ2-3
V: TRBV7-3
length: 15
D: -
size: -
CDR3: CASSVGGPLTDTQYF
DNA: TGTGCCAGCAGCGTCGGGGGGCCACTCACAGATACGCAGTATTTT

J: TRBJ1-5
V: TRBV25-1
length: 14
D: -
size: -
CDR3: CASSDSEGGQPQHF
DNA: TGTGCCAGCAGTGATAGCGAAGGGGGTCAGCCCCAGCATTTT

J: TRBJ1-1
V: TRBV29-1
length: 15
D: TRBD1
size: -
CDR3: CSGHRTGRLDTEAFF
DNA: TGCAGCGGCCACAGGACAGGGCGACTGGACACTGAAGCTTTCTTT

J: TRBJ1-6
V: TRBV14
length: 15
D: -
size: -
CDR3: CASSQGVSLNSPLHF
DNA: TGTGCCAGCAGCCAAGGGGTTAGCTTAAATTCACCCCTCCACTTT

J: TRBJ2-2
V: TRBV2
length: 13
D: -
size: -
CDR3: CASSEGLTGELFF
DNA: TGTGCCAGCAGTGAGGGACTCACCGGGGAGCTGTTTTTT

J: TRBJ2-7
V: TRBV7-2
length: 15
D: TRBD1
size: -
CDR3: CASSPYAVTGGEQYF
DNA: TGTGCCAGCAGCCCTTACGCCGTGACAGGGGGCGAGCAGTACTTC